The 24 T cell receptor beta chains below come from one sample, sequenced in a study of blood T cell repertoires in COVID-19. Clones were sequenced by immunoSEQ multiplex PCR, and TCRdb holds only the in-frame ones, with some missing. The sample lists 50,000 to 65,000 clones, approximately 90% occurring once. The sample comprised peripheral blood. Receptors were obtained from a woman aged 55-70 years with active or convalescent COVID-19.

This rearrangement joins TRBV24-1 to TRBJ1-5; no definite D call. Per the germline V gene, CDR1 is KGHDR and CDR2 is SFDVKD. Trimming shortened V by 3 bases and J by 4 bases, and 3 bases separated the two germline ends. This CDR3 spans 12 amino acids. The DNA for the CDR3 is TGTGCCACCAGTGATATAAATCAGCCCCAGCATTTT. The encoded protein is CATSDINQPQHF.

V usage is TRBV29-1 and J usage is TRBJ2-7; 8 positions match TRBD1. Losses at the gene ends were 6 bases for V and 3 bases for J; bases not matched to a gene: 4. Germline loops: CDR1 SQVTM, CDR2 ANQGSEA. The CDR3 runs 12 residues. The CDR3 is CSVRGQGYEQYF. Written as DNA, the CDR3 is TGCAGCGTAAGAGGACAGGGCTACGAGCAGTACTTC.

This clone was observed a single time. CDR3 nucleotides: TGTGCCAGTAGCCGCGGACTCCAGGGGGCCACTGAAGCTTTCTTT. Protein sequence: CASSRGLQGATEAFF. The chain carries TRBV19 and TRBJ1-1; 8 nucleotides align to TRBD1. V shed 6 bases, J shed 4 bases, and the junction held 10 bases outside the gene matches. The germline gives CDR1 LNHDA, CDR2 SQIVND (reference sequence). There are 15 residues in the CDR3.

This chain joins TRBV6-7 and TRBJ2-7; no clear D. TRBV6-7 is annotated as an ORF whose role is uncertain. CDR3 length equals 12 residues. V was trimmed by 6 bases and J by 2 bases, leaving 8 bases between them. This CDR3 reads CASRRFPYEQYF. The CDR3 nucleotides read TGTGCCAGCAGGCGTTTCCCCTACGAGCAGTACTTC.

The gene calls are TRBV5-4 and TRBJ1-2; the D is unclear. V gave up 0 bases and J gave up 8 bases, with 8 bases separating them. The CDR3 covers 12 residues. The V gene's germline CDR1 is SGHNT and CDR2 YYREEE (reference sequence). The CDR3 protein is CASSLDGEGYTF. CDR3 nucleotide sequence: TGTGCCAGCAGCTTGGACGGGGAGGGCTACACCTTC.

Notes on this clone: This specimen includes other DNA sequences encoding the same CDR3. The CDR3 DNA sequence: TGCAGCGCCCGGGGAGGGCCGAACACTGAAGCTTTCTTT. Translated, it gives CSARGGPNTEAFF. The V gene is TRBV29-1, the J gene TRBJ1-1; D gene ambiguous. V lost 7 bases and J lost 1, with 13 bases in between. The CDR3 has 13 residues. Germline V gene data show CDR1 as SQVTM and CDR2 as ANQGSEA.

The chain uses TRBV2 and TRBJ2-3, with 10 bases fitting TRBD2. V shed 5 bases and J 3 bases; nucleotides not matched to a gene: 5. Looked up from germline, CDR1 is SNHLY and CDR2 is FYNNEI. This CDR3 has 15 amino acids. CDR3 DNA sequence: TGTGCCAGCAGTCTAGCGGGGGTTGGAACAGATACGCAGTATTTT. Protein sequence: CASSLAGVGTDTQYF.

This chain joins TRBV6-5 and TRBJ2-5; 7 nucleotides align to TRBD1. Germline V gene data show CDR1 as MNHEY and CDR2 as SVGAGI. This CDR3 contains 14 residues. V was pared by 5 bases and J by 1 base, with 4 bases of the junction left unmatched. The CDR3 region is CASSIGQAQETQYF. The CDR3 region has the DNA TGTGCCAGCAGTATCGGACAGGCCCAAGAGACCCAGTACTTC.

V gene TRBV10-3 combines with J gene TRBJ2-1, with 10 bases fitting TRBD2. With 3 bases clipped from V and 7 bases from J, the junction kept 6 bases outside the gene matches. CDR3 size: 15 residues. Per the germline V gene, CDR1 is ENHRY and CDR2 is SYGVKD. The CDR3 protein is CAISDSLAGENEQFF. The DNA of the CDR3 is TGTGCCATCAGTGATAGTCTAGCGGGAGAGAATGAGCAGTTCTTC.

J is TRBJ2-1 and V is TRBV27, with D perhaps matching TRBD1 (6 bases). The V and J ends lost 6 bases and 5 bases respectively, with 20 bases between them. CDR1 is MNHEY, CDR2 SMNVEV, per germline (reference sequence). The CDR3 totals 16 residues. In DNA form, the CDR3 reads TGTGCCAGCAGCCCCAGGGGCCGCCTTCCAAACAATGAGCAGTTCTTC. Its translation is CASSPRGRLPNNEQFF.

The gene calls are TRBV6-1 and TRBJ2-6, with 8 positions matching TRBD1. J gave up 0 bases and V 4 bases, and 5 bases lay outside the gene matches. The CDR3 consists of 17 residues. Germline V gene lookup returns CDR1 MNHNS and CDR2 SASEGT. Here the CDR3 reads CASSGQGTLSGANVLTF. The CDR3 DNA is TGTGCCAGCAGTGGACAGGGGACCCTCTCTGGGGCCAACGTCCTGACTTTC.

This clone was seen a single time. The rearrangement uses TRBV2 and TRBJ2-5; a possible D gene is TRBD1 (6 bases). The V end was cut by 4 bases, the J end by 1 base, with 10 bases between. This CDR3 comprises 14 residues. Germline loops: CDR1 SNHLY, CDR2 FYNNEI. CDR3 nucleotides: TGTGCCAGCAGTGTGAGGGGGTTCCAAGAGACCCAGTACTTC. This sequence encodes CASSVRGFQETQYF. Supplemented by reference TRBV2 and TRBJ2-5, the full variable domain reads EPEVTQTPSHQVTQMGQEVILRCVPISNHLYFYWYRQILGQKVEFLVSFYNNEISEKSEIFDDQFSVERPDGSNFTLKIRSTKLEDSAMYFCASSVRGFQETQYFGPGTRLLVL.

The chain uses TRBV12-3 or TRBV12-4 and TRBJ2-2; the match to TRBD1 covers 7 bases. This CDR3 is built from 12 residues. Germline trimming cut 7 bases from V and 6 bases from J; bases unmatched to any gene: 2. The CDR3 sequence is CASIQGAGELFF. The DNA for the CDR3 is TGTGCCAGCATCCAGGGGGCCGGGGAGCTGTTTTTT.

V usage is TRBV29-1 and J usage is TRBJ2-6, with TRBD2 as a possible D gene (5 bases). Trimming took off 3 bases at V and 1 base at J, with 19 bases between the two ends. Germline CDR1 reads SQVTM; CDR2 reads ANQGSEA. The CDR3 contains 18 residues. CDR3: CSVDSSLEGNSGANVLTF. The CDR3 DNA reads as TGCAGCGTTGATTCAAGTCTCGAGGGCAATTCTGGGGCCAACGTCCTGACTTTC.

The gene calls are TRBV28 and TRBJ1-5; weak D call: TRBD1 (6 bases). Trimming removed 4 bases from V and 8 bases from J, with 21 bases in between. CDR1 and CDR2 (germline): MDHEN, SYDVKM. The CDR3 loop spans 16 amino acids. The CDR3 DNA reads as TGTGCCAGCAGTTCAAACAGGGCCCCAAGGGTTAAGCCCCAGCATTTT. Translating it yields CASSSNRAPRVKPQHF.

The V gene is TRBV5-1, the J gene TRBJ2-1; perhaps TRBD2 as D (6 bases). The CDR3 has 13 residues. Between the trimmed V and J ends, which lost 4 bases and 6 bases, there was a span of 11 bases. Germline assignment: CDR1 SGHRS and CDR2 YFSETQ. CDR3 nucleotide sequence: TGCGCCAGCAGCGACCGACTAGTCAATGAGCAGTTCTTC. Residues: CASSDRLVNEQFF.

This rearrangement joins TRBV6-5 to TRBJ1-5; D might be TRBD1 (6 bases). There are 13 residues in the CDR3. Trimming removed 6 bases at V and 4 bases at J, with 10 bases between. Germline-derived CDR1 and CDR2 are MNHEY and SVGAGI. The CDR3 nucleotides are TGTGCCAGCAGCCAGGGGTCAAATCAGCCCCAGCATTTT. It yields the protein CASSQGSNQPQHF.

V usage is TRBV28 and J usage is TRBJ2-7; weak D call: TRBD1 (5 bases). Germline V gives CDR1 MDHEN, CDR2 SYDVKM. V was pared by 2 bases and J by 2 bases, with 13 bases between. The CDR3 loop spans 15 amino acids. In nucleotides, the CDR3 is TGTGCCAGCAGTTTACGGTCAGGGTCGACCTACGAGCAGTACTTC. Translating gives CASSLRSGSTYEQYF. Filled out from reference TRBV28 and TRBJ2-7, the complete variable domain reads DVKVTQSSRYLVKRTGEKVFLECVQDMDHENMFWYRQDPGLGLRLIYFSYDVKMKEKGDIPEGYSVSREKKERFSLILESASTNQTSMYLCASSLRSGSTYEQYFGPGTRLTVT.

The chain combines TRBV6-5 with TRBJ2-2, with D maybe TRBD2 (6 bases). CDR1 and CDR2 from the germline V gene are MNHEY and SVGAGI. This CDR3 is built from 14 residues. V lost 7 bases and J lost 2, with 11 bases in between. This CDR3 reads CASTRTTNTGELFF. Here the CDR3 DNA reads TGTGCCAGCACCAGGACTACTAACACCGGGGAGCTGTTTTTT.

The CDR3 sequence is CASSYRLTGTSGYEQYF. CDR3 bases: TGTGCCAGTAGTTACCGATTGACCGGGACTAGCGGATACGAGCAGTACTTC. The chain links TRBV19 to TRBJ2-7; 11 nucleotides match TRBD2. Germline trimming cut 5 bases from V and 4 bases from J; bases unmatched to any gene: 13. Looked up from germline, CDR1 is LNHDA and CDR2 is SQIVND (reference sequence). The CDR3 totals 17 residues.

The DNA of the CDR3 is TGTGCCAGCAGCTTCGGGAACACTGAAGCTTTCTTT. This gives the protein CASSFGNTEAFF. The chain combines TRBV7-8 with TRBJ1-1; D gene ambiguous. V was shortened by 3 bases and J by 1 base, with 3 bases between the two germline ends. The length of the CDR3 is 12 residues. Germline loops: CDR1 SGHVS, CDR2 FQNEAQ.

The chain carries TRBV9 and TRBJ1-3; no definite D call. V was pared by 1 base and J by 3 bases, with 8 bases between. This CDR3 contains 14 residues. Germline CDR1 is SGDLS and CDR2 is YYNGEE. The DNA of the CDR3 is TGTGCCAGCAGCGTATCGTCCCTTGGAAACACCATATATTTT. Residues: CASSVSSLGNTIYF.

CDR3: CASSLHRGLPNEKLFF. The CDR3 region has the DNA TGTGCCAGCAGTTTACACAGGGGGTTACCTAATGAAAAACTGTTTTTT. This sequence joins TRBV28 and TRBJ1-4, with 8 positions matching TRBD1. The CDR3 length is 16 residues. Germline-derived CDR1 and CDR2 are MDHEN and SYDVKM. V trimming: 2 bases; J trimming: 3 bases; junction bases outside the gene matches: 5.

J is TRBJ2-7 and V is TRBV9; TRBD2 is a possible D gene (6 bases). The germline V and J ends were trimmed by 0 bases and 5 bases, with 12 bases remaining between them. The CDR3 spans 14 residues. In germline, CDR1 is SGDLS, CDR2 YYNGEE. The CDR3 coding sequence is TGTGCCAGCAGCGTAGCCCAGCGGGCCAACGAGCAGTACTTC. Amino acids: CASSVAQRANEQYF.